This T cell receptor (beta chain) was retrieved from a study of CD8 T cells in Susac syndrome. Sequencing of TCR beta drew on CD8+ and CD4+ T cells from blood. TEMRA cells were FACS-enriched, while CD8+ and CD4+ T cells were negatively isolated. Random hexamers primed reverse transcription of about 0.45 to 1 ug RNA. TCRdb independently ran MiXCR on the immunoSEQ multiplex PCR reads; one entry per CDR3 protein. The data hold more than 85,000 distinct CDR3 sequences, with about 95% observed a single time. Comments on this clonotype: Antigen specificity is unknown.

Study-level points and caveats: Where Susac syndrome CD4+ T cell repertoires were concerned, no clonal expansion was evident.

This clonotype was obtained from a human donor with Susac syndrome. Material: CD4+ T cells from PBMCs.

In DNA, the CDR3 is TGCGCCAGCAGCTTGCGGACTGACGTGGGCACTGAAGCTTTCTTT. This translates into CASSLRTDVGTEAFF. The chain has TRBV5-1 and TRBJ1-1, with D uncertain. The CDR3 runs to 15 residues. With 1 base removed from V and 4 bases from J, the gap between germline ends came to 14 bases. In germline, CDR1 is SGHRS, CDR2 YFSETQ.